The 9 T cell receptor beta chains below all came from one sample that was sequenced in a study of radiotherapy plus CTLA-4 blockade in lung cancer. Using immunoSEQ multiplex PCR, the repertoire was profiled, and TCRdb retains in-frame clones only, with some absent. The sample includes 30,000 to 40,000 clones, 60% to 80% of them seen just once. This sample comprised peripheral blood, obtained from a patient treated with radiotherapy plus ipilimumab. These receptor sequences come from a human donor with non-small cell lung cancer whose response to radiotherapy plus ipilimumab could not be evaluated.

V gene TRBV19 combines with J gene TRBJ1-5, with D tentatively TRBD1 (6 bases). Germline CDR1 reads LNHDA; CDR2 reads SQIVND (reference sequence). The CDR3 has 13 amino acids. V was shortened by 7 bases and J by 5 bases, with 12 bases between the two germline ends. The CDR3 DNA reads TGTGCCAGTACCGTCGGGGGGCATCAGCCCCAGCATTTT. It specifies CASTVGGHQPQHF. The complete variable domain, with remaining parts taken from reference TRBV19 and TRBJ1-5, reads DGGITQSPKYLFRKEGQNVTLSCEQNLNHDAMYWYRQDPGQGLRLIYYSQIVNDFQKGDIAEGYSVSREKKESFPLTVTSAQKNPTAFYLCASTVGGHQPQHFGDGTRLSIL.

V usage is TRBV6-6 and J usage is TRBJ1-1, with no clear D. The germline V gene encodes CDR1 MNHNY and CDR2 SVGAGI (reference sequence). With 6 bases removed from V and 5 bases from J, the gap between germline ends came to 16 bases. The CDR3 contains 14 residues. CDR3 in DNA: TGTGCCAGCAGATACCTTGTGCAGAATACTGAAGCTTTCTTT. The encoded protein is CASRYLVQNTEAFF.

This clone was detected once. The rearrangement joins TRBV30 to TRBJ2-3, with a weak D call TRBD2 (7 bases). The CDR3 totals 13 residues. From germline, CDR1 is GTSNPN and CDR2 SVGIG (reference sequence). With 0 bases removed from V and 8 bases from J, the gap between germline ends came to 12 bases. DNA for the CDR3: TGTGCCTGGAGTGTAAGGGGGGGCGTTACGCAGTATTTT. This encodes CAWSVRGGVTQYF.

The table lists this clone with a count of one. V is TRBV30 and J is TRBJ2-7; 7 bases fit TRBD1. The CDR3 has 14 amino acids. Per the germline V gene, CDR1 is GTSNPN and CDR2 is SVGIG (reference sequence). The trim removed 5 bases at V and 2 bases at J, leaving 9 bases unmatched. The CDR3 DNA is TGTGCCTGGGGCCCGACAGGGCGCCCCTACGAGCAGTACTTC. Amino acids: CAWGPTGRPYEQYF.

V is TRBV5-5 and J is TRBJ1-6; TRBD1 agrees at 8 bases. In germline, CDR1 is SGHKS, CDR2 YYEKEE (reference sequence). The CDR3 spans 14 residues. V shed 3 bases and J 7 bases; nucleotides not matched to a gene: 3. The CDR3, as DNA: TGTGCCAGCAGCTGGACAGGGCAAAATTCACCCCTCCACTTT. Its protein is CASSWTGQNSPLHF.

CDR3 coding DNA: TGTGCCAGCAGGGTACAGGGGGCCACTGAAGCTTTCTTT. Its protein product is CASRVQGATEAFF. The chain uses TRBV6-1 and TRBJ1-1; TRBD1 aligns across 9 bases. Losses at the gene ends were 6 bases for V and 4 bases for J; bases not matched to a gene: 3. The CDR3 length is 13 residues. Germline assignment: CDR1 MNHNS and CDR2 SASEGT.

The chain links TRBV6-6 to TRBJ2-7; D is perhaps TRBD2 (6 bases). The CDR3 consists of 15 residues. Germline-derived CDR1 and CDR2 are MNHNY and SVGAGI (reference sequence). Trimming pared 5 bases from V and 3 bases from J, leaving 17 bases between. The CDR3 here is CASSPGSGSGYEQYF. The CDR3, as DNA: TGTGCCAGCAGTCCCGGAAGCGGTAGCGGCTACGAGCAGTACTTC.

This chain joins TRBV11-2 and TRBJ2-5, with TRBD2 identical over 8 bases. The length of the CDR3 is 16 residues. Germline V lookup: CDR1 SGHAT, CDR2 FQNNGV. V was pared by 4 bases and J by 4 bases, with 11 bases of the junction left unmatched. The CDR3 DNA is TGTGCCAGCAGCTGGGGAAGCGGGAGCCCGAGAGAGACCCAGTACTTC. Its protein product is CASSWGSGSPRETQYF.

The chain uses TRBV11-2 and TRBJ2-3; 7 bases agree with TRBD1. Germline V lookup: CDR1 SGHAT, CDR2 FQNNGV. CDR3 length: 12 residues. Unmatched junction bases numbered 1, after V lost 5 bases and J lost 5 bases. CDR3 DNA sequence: TGTGCCAGCAGCCGACAGGGAGATACGCAGTATTTT. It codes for CASSRQGDTQYF.